This T cell receptor beta chain emerged from a study of blood T cell repertoires in COVID-19. About the research overall: Samples representing acute and convalescent COVID-19 were sourced from the United States, Italy and Spain. PBMCs, B-cell-depleted T cells, or T cells were the source of the cDNA or gDNA that made up the material.

Cohort 3 donors were reported recovered after two negative PCRs, clearance, or symptom resolution. Assay used: immunoSEQ multiplex PCR; TCRdb lists only in-frame clones, some missing. Found here are a few hundred thousand clones, just under 90% of them singletons; the top ten hold roughly a tenth. This TCR was sampled from a woman aged 50 to 60 who had recovered from COVID-19. Specimen: PBMCs or T cells enriched from blood (not recorded which).

The CDR3 sequence is CASSSRLAGGLFADTQYF. DNA for the CDR3: TGTGCCAGCAGTTCCCGACTAGCGGGGGGGCTTTTCGCAGATACGCAGTATTTT. The chain joins TRBV28 to TRBJ2-3; 14 bases line up with TRBD2. Germline V lookup: CDR1 MDHEN, CDR2 SYDVKM. This CDR3 is built from 18 residues. V dropped 4 bases and J dropped 4; count of bases not matched to a gene: 10. Complete variable domain (other parts from reference TRBV28 and TRBJ2-3): DVKVTQSSRYLVKRTGEKVFLECVQDMDHENMFWYRQDPGLGLRLIYFSYDVKMKEKGDIPEGYSVSREKKERFSLILESASTNQTSMYLCASSSRLAGGLFADTQYFGPGTRLTVL.